The clone carrying this TCR beta chain was observed at least ten times. V lost 1 base to trimming and J lost 6 bases, with 15 bases between them. This CDR3 comprises 15 residues. The V gene's germline CDR1 is SEHNR and CDR2 FQNEAQ (reference sequence). The sample originates from a study of T-cell reconstitution after alpha-beta-depleted transplantation in children. Using unique molecular identifiers, the investigators prepared the TCRbeta library. One entry per CDR3 protein, called by TCRdb with MiXCR from the PCR reads. The repertoire holds around 680,000 distinct CDR3 sequences, 16% seen once, with about 1.1% in the top ten.

The gene calls are TRBV7-9 and TRBJ1-1, with D uncertain. The TCR was taken from a human donor who donated a stem cell graft to a child with acute myeloid leukemia. The material was PBMCs from the stem cell graft donor, obtained from the stem cell graft. In DNA, the CDR3 is TGTGCCAGCAGCTTAGTCTTCGGCGGAGTCGCTGAAGCTTTCTTT. This gives the protein CASSLVFGGVAEAFF.